What follows are 10 T cell receptor beta chains derived from one specimen sequenced in a study of naive and memory T cell subsets. Four PCR rounds used nested alpha and beta constant region primers plus the SP2 primer. TCRdb fed the 5' RACE reads into MiXCR, producing one record per CDR3 protein. The sample carries about 32,000 distinct CDR3 sequences, 16% recorded once. TCR cDNA received a 3' ligated oligonucleotide that carried a UMI. The origin of the receptors is a female donor in good health.

V usage is TRBV6-6 and J usage is TRBJ1-6; 7 bases align to TRBD1. CDR3 length: 15 residues. With 4 bases clipped from V and 9 bases from J, the junction kept 9 bases outside the gene matches. Germline V gene data show CDR1 as MNHNY and CDR2 as SVGAGI (reference sequence). The CDR3, as DNA: TGTGCCAGCAGTTGGACCGACAGGGCCCCTTCACCCCTCCACTTT. Translating gives CASSWTDRAPSPLHF.

This clonotype appeared once. The DNA for the CDR3 is TGCAGTGCTAGATCGACATTAGTGAACACCGGGGAGCTGTTTTTT. This translates into CSARSTLVNTGELFF. This sequence joins TRBV20-1 and TRBJ2-2; D gene ambiguous. This CDR3 contains 15 residues. Trimming shortened V by 2 bases and J by 1 base, and 11 bases separated the two germline ends. Per germline, CDR1 DFQATT and CDR2 SNEGSKA (reference sequence).

By sample share, this clonotype is medium-sized. The chain couples TRBV29-1 to TRBJ2-1; 7 bases fit TRBD2. Germline assignment: CDR1 SQVTM and CDR2 ANQGSEA. The CDR3 length is 12 residues. Germline trimming cut 5 bases from V and 7 bases from J; bases unmatched to any gene: 5. As DNA, the CDR3 is TGCAGCGTTCCGACTAGCCCTAATGAGCAGTTCTTC. Translating gives CSVPTSPNEQFF.

This clonotype was picked up a small number of times. The chain uses TRBV10-1 and TRBJ2-3; 8 bases match TRBD2. The germline V gene encodes CDR1 WNHNN and CDR2 SYGVQD (reference sequence). The junction had 8 bases not matched to a gene; V was cut back by 4 bases and J by 2 bases. The CDR3 has 16 residues. The CDR3 reads CASSVGAGVITDTQYF. CDR3 in DNA: TGCGCCAGCAGTGTAGGAGCGGGGGTCATCACAGATACGCAGTATTTT.

V gene TRBV6-1 combines with J gene TRBJ1-5; D unresolved. The CDR3 is 16 amino acids. Germline CDR1 and CDR2: MNHNS and SASEGT. The germline V and J ends were trimmed by 5 bases and 1 base, with 15 bases remaining between them. In DNA form, the CDR3 reads TGTGCCAGCAGTATTGTCCCCTCCTTCAGCAATCAGCCCCAGCATTTT. Encoded protein: CASSIVPSFSNQPQHF.

Worth noting for this clonotype: A much larger clone is a single base away; this may be a read error. The J gene is TRBJ2-1, the V gene TRBV20-1; possibly TRBD1 or TRBD2 for D (5 bases each). Germline V gene lookup returns CDR1 DFQATT and CDR2 SNEGSKA (reference sequence). This CDR3 has 14 amino acids. The V gene lost 3 bases and the J gene lost 3 bases, with 12 bases spanning the gap. CDR3 amino acids: CSASVGGCYNEQFF. The CDR3 coding sequence is TGCAGTGCTAGCGTTGGGGGTTGCTACAATGAGCAGTTCTTC.

The V and J genes are TRBV6-1 and TRBJ1-5; 8 nucleotides match TRBD1. Germline V CDR1 and CDR2: MNHNS, SASEGT. The length of the CDR3 is 17 residues. Trimming cost V 6 bases and J 0 bases; bases outside gene matches: 10. CDR3 amino acids: CASSAGTGTLSNQPQHF. CDR3 DNA sequence: TGTGCCAGCAGCGCCGGGACAGGTACACTTAGCAATCAGCCCCAGCATTTT.

The genes are TRBV4-2 and TRBJ2-5, with 8 bases fitting TRBD2. Germline V gene lookup returns CDR1 LGHNA and CDR2 YNFKEQ. The CDR3 consists of 15 residues. The V and J ends lost 0 bases and 5 bases, in that order; junction bases with no gene match: 5. The CDR3 loop is CASSQEGLVEETQYF. The CDR3 DNA reads TGTGCCAGCAGCCAAGAGGGACTAGTGGAGGAGACCCAGTACTTC.

The chain is built from TRBV20-1 and TRBJ2-1; TRBD2 aligns across 9 bases. The CDR3 loop spans 15 amino acids. V shed 1 base, J shed 0 bases, and the junction held 1 base outside the gene matches. Germline CDR1 is DFQATT and CDR2 is SNEGSKA (reference sequence). The DNA for the CDR3 is TGCAGTGCTAGAGGACTAGCGGTCTCCTACAATGAGCAGTTCTTC. Its protein product is CSARGLAVSYNEQFF.

V usage is TRBV3-1 and J usage is TRBJ2-3, with D unresolved. CDR1 is LGHDT and CDR2 is YNNKEL in the germline V gene (reference sequence). Between the trimmed V and J ends, which lost 1 base and 5 bases, there was a span of 13 bases. The CDR3 contains 15 residues. The CDR3 DNA is TGTGCCAGCAGCCAAGGTGAGACGGCGCGAGATACGCAGTATTTT. Protein sequence: CASSQGETARDTQYF.